This T cell receptor (beta chain) was recovered during a study of PD-1 blockade in classical Hodgkin lymphoma. Study in general: Patients had nivolumab dosed at 3 mg/kg, delivered intravenously every 2 weeks. Whole-study results and caveats: Significantly greater TCR diversity emerged by C4D1 in CD4+ cells but not CD8+ cells. Healthy donors reportedly exceeded newly diagnosed patients in baseline TCR diversity.

Exposure to brentuximab vedotin varied, and each patient had relapsed following autologous stem cell transplantation. Classifying best responses yielded complete response, partial response or progressive disease. A note on this clone: Its antigen is unidentified.

Germline CDR1 is SGHTA and CDR2 is FQGNSA. This CDR3 is 12 amino acids long. V was cut by 2 bases and J by 4 bases, with 4 bases left in between. The method was immunoSEQ multiplex PCR; TCRdb's version includes in-frame clones alone and lacks a portion of them. The table includes about 6,300 clones, approximately 86% detected once. This rearrangement joins TRBV7-2 to TRBJ2-3; D gene unclear. The source is a human donor with classical Hodgkin lymphoma. This specimen was peripheral blood mononuclear cells (PBMCs), taken before the second cycle of nivolumab. The CDR3 is CASSLRADTQYF. For the CDR3, the DNA is TGTGCCAGCAGCTTAAGGGCAGATACGCAGTATTTT.